This entry lists 9 T cell receptor beta chains sequenced from one sample in a study of cytomegalovirus exposure and HLA in healthy donors. Use of 60 Vbeta and 13 Jbeta primers characterized the PCR. Using immunoSEQ multiplex PCR, the repertoire was profiled, and TCRdb retains in-frame clones only, with some absent. In the table there are about 190,000 clones, around 67% of which are singletons. Sequences were obtained from PBMCs. These receptor sequences come from a woman aged 25 to 39 in good health and CMV-seropositive.

This clone was found once. V is TRBV5-1 and J is TRBJ2-1; D is possibly TRBD2 (6 bases). Germline CDR1 SGHRS, CDR2 YFSETQ. V gave up 3 bases and J gave up 8 bases, with 12 bases separating them. The CDR3 consists of 13 residues. CDR3 nucleotides: TGCGCCAGCAGCTCGCGGGGAGTGGATGAGCAGTTCTTC. Its protein is CASSSRGVDEQFF.

Here the CDR3 DNA reads TGTGCCAGCAGCGGTAGCGGGAGATGCACAGATACGCAGTATTTT. Its translation: CASSGSGRCTDTQYF. The V gene is TRBV21-1, the J gene TRBJ2-3; the D segment call TRBD2 is taken from the table without a DNA check. TRBV21-1 is noted as a pseudogene. There are 15 residues in the CDR3.

The V gene is TRBV4-1, the J gene TRBJ1-1; the D is unclear. Trimming removed 0 bases from V and 6 bases from J, with 11 bases in between. The germline CDR1 and CDR2 sequences are MGHRA and YSYEKL. The CDR3 runs to 14 residues. CDR3 nucleotides: TGCGCCAGCAGCCAAGATCTCACGGTCGCTGAAGCTTTCTTT. Its protein is CASSQDLTVAEAFF.

This clone was found once. V is TRBV6-6 and J is TRBJ1-2, with 7 bases fitting TRBD1. The length of the CDR3 is 14 residues. Losses at the gene ends were 2 bases for V and 4 bases for J; bases not matched to a gene: 4. The germline gives CDR1 MNHNY, CDR2 SVGAGI (reference sequence). CDR3 sequence reads: CASSYQGGGYGYTF. The CDR3 nucleotides read TGTGCCAGCAGTTACCAGGGGGGAGGCTATGGCTACACCTTC.

The chain employs TRBV27 and TRBJ2-1; 10 positions match TRBD2. This CDR3 is 19 amino acids long. The V gene's germline CDR1 is MNHEY and CDR2 SMNVEV (reference sequence). J was trimmed by 1 base and V by 5 bases; bases with no gene match: 14. CDR3 bases: TGTGCCAGCAGTCCGGGCCGTTGGACTAGCGGTCTTTCCTACAATGAGCAGTTCTTC. Translated: CASSPGRWTSGLSYNEQFF.

The chain employs TRBV1 and TRBJ2-7; whether TRBD2, the table's D call, matches the DNA was not checked. TRBV1 is flagged as a pseudogene. The CDR3 totals 15 residues. The CDR3 region is CTDFRARTSRFEQYF. The CDR3 DNA reads TGCACCGATTTCAGGGCGCGGACTAGCCGTTTTGAGCAGTACTTC.

The chain carries TRBV5-1 and TRBJ1-2; D ambiguous. Germline values: CDR1 SGHRS, CDR2 YFSETQ. This CDR3 contains 14 residues. V lost 3 bases and J lost 5, with 14 bases in between. Here the CDR3 reads CASSSGIQNYGYTF. CDR3 in DNA: TGCGCCAGCAGCTCGGGAATCCAAAATTATGGCTACACCTTC.

V and J are TRBV7-9 and TRBJ2-1, with D maybe TRBD1 (7 bases). V was clipped by 5 bases and J by 5 bases, with 13 bases between them. This CDR3 comprises 14 residues. The germline gives CDR1 SEHNR, CDR2 FQNEAQ (reference sequence). This chain's CDR3 is CASSPGGFNNEQFF. The CDR3 region has the DNA TGTGCCAGCAGCCCAGGGGGGTTCAACAATGAGCAGTTCTTC.

This clone was counted only a few times. The CDR3 bases are TGTGCCAGTAGTCCTCGGACAGGAAGGATCACTGAAGCTTTCTTT. Its protein product is CASSPRTGRITEAFF. J is TRBJ1-1 and V is TRBV19, with 7 bases aligning to TRBD1. This CDR3 spans 15 amino acids. CDR1 is LNHDA, CDR2 SQIVND, per germline (reference sequence). The trim removed 5 bases at V and 4 bases at J, leaving 10 bases unmatched.